The present T cell receptor beta chain was sequenced within a study of blood T cell repertoires in COVID-19. Clones were sequenced by immunoSEQ multiplex PCR, and TCRdb holds only the in-frame ones, with some missing. The sample carries 190,000 or so clones, roughly 86% recorded once. Per germline, CDR1 MNHNY and CDR2 SVGAGI (reference sequence). This CDR3 region has 15 residues. Trimming removed 2 bases from V and 3 bases from J; junction bases left unmatched: 5. The sequence was collected from a woman aged 25 to 39 with active or convalescent COVID-19. Sequencing was carried out using peripheral blood. The J gene is TRBJ2-7, the V gene TRBV6-6; 9 bases fit TRBD1. This CDR3 reads CASSYPGQGNYEQYF. Written as DNA, the CDR3 is TGTGCCAGCAGTTACCCGGGACAGGGAAACTACGAGCAGTACTTC.